Below, 26 T cell receptor beta chains from the same sample are listed, as sequenced in a study of PD-1 blockade in mismatch repair-deficient tumors. Antigen specificity for these receptors is unknown. Profiled with immunoSEQ multiplex PCR; TCRdb holds only in-frame clones, not every one. The data contain some 14,000 clones, under 90% of them seen just once; the ten biggest clones take up approximately 10%. The time point was: identical roughly 10-day culture without peptide (control). The starting material was cells cultured in vitro, obtained from a patient treated with pembrolizumab. The receptors come from an adult with mismatch repair-deficient cancer.

The chain combines TRBV28 with TRBJ2-7, with TRBD1 as a possible D gene (5 bases). The germline CDR1 and CDR2 sequences are MDHEN and SYDVKM. Trimming took off 6 bases at V and 3 bases at J, with 12 bases between the two ends. The CDR3 has 13 residues. The CDR3 nucleotides read TGTGCCAGCAGCGGCCTAAGGGGCTACGAGCAGTACTTC. Its translation is CASSGLRGYEQYF.

The chain joins TRBV29-1 to TRBJ2-1, with D possibly TRBD1 on 5 matching bases. The germline CDR1 and CDR2 sequences are SQVTM and ANQGSEA. The CDR3 sequence is 13 residues long. V shed 4 bases and J shed 8 bases, with 15 bases lying between them. This CDR3 is CSVAQGLVDEQFF. In DNA form, the CDR3 reads TGCAGCGTTGCCCAGGGTTTGGTCGATGAGCAGTTCTTC.

The V gene is TRBV2, the J gene TRBJ1-2; D perhaps matches TRBD1 (5 bases). V was clipped by 3 bases and J by 0 bases, with 17 bases between them. CDR3 length equals 17 residues. In germline, CDR1 is SNHLY, CDR2 FYNNEI. The CDR3 spells CASSEREGRGANYGYTF. The CDR3 nucleotides are TGTGCCAGCAGTGAGAGGGAAGGGAGGGGCGCTAACTATGGCTACACCTTC.

The chain carries TRBV5-6 and TRBJ2-7; 11 bases align to TRBD2. This CDR3 region has 14 residues. Looked up from germline, CDR1 is SGHDT and CDR2 is YYEEEE. The V and J ends lost 2 bases and 4 bases, in that order; junction bases with no gene match: 2. Here the CDR3 reads CASSFTSGSYEQYF. CDR3 coding DNA: TGTGCCAGCAGCTTCACTAGCGGGAGTTACGAGCAGTACTTC.

The chain employs TRBV9 and TRBJ1-1; tentatively, D is TRBD1 (5 bases). Germline V lookup: CDR1 SGDLS, CDR2 YYNGEE. V was clipped by 7 bases and J by 3 bases, with 13 bases between them. The CDR3 extends over 13 amino acids. CDR3 sequence (DNA): TGTGCCAGCGCGCCCCCCAGGGACACTGAAGCTTTCTTT. The encoded protein is CASAPPRDTEAFF.

The table lists this clone with a count of one. The chain links TRBV19 to TRBJ1-5, with D perhaps matching TRBD1 (6 bases). The V gene lost 0 bases and the J gene lost 4 bases, with 19 bases spanning the gap. Germline lookup yields CDR1 LNHDA and CDR2 SQIVND (reference sequence). CDR3 length equals 18 residues. CDR3 residues: CASSIDLLAGARNQPQHF. The CDR3 DNA follows: TGTGCCAGTAGTATAGATCTATTGGCAGGGGCAAGGAATCAGCCCCAGCATTTT.

This chain joins TRBV27 and TRBJ2-7; 10 bases match TRBD1. The junction had 10 bases not matched to a gene; V was cut back by 3 bases and J by 2 bases. The CDR3 totals 17 residues. Per the germline V gene, CDR1 is MNHEY and CDR2 is SMNVEV (reference sequence). The CDR3 region has the DNA TGTGCCAGCAGTTTGGGAGTTAGGGGACAGGGGACCTACGAGCAGTACTTC. Protein: CASSLGVRGQGTYEQYF.

The chain combines TRBV19 with TRBJ2-1; either TRBD1 or TRBD2 may fit D (5 bases each). Trimming took 9 bases from V and 0 from J, leaving 12 bases between them. This CDR3 is 14 amino acids long. Looked up from germline, CDR1 is LNHDA and CDR2 is SQIVND (reference sequence). CDR3 DNA: TGTGCCAGCCGGGACCCCAGCTCCTACAATGAGCAGTTCTTC. Its translation: CASRDPSSYNEQFF. Based on the CDR3 plus reference TRBV19 and TRBJ2-1, the full variable domain is DGGITQSPKYLFRKEGQNVTLSCEQNLNHDAMYWYRQDPGQGLRLIYYSQIVNDFQKGDIAEGYSVSREKKESFPLTVTSAQKNPTAFYLCASRDPSSYNEQFFGPGTRLTVL.

This clone was seen only a few times. The chain is built from TRBV29-1 and TRBJ2-5; no clear D. There are 11 residues in the CDR3. V was trimmed by 5 bases and J by 2 bases, leaving 6 bases between them. The V gene's germline CDR1 is SQVTM and CDR2 ANQGSEA. This CDR3 reads CSVRQQETQYF. The CDR3 DNA sequence: TGCAGCGTTCGCCAGCAAGAGACCCAGTACTTC.

The chain recombines TRBV9 with TRBJ2-3, with D maybe TRBD2 (5 bases). The CDR3 contains 14 residues. Germline V gene sequence: CDR1 SGDLS, CDR2 YYNGEE. The V gene lost 4 bases and the J gene lost 2 bases, with 11 bases spanning the gap. CDR3 amino acids: CASSSGLLTDTQYF. DNA for the CDR3: TGTGCCAGCAGCTCTGGACTGCTCACAGATACGCAGTATTTT.

This clone was seen once. The genes are TRBV18 and TRBJ2-1; D remains ambiguous. V lost 2 bases and J 9 bases, leaving 11 bases between the germline ends. CDR1 is KGHSH, CDR2 LQKENI, per germline. The CDR3 has 13 residues. The CDR3 here is CASSPIVLIEQFF. As DNA, the CDR3 is TGTGCCAGCTCACCAATAGTACTTATTGAGCAGTTCTTC.

The rearrangement links TRBV14 to TRBJ2-3, with unresolved D. The V end was cut by 1 base, the J end by 1 base, with 9 bases between. There are 15 residues in the CDR3. Per germline, CDR1 SGHDN and CDR2 FVKESK. CDR3 protein: CASSQGWMGTDTQYF. The CDR3 DNA reads TGTGCCAGCAGCCAAGGATGGATGGGCACAGATACGCAGTATTTT.

The chain couples TRBV5-1 to TRBJ2-7, with D unresolved. Trimming stripped 2 bases from V and 3 bases from J, with 12 bases between. The CDR3 totals 14 residues. Germline V CDR1 and CDR2: SGHRS, YFSETQ. The CDR3 sequence: CASSFRHGVYEQYF. The CDR3 nucleotides read TGCGCCAGCAGCTTCAGACACGGCGTCTACGAGCAGTACTTC.

The gene calls are TRBV28 and TRBJ2-3; maybe TRBD1 (5 bases). CDR3 length: 13 residues. The germline gives CDR1 MDHEN, CDR2 SYDVKM. The V and J ends lost 2 bases and 5 bases respectively, with 8 bases between them. CDR3 protein: CASSLGARDTQYF. The CDR3 DNA reads as TGTGCCAGCAGTTTAGGGGCGAGAGATACGCAGTATTTT. Filled out from reference TRBV28 and TRBJ2-3, the complete variable domain reads DVKVTQSSRYLVKRTGEKVFLECVQDMDHENMFWYRQDPGLGLRLIYFSYDVKMKEKGDIPEGYSVSREKKERFSLILESASTNQTSMYLCASSLGARDTQYFGPGTRLTVL.

The chain recombines TRBV11-3 with TRBJ2-3, with D perhaps matching TRBD2 (7 bases). V lost 5 bases and J lost 1, with 16 bases in between. The CDR3 is made up of 16 amino acids. Looked up from germline, CDR1 is SGHNT and CDR2 is YENEEA. Here the CDR3 reads CASSPQTGRGTDTQYF. DNA for the CDR3: TGTGCCAGCAGCCCCCAAACAGGGAGGGGCACAGATACGCAGTATTTT.

This rearrangement joins TRBV28 to TRBJ2-1; 7 nucleotides align to TRBD1. V gave up 5 bases and J gave up 5 bases; unmatched junction bases: 9. Germline lookup yields CDR1 MDHEN and CDR2 SYDVKM. The CDR3 runs to 15 residues. CDR3 DNA: TGTGCCAGCAGTGAAACAGGGGACGGACACAATGAGCAGTTCTTC. Encoded protein: CASSETGDGHNEQFF.

Concerning this clone: Mismatch with germline at one junction end may stem from a read error. The CDR3 spells CASSLNIGETQYF. DNA for the CDR3: TGTGCTAGCAGCTTAAACATTGGAGAGACCCAGTACTTC. V is TRBV7-7 and J is TRBJ2-5; D unresolved. This CDR3 has 13 amino acids. Germline V CDR1 and CDR2: SSHAT, FNYEAQ (reference sequence).

This clone was counted between two and nine times. The CDR3 spells CASSLDGRSYNSPLHF. For the CDR3, the DNA is TGTGCCAGCAGCTTAGATGGACGCTCCTATAATTCACCCCTCCACTTT. The chain employs TRBV11-1 and TRBJ1-6, with D uncertain. Germline assignment: CDR1 SGHAT and CDR2 FQDESV (reference sequence). This CDR3 has 16 amino acids. The germline V and J ends were trimmed by 1 base and 0 bases, with 7 bases remaining between them.

The J gene is TRBJ2-1, the V gene TRBV7-3; 8 bases are shared with TRBD2. Germline values: CDR1 SGHTA, CDR2 FQGTGA. This CDR3 region has 16 residues. Trimming removed 2 bases from V and 3 bases from J; junction bases left unmatched: 6. CDR3 in DNA: TGTGCCAGCAGCTTATTAGGACTAGCTGACTACAATGAGCAGTTCTTC. It encodes CASSLLGLADYNEQFF.

The V and J genes are TRBV29-1 and TRBJ2-7; maybe TRBD1 (5 bases). Germline V lookup: CDR1 SQVTM, CDR2 ANQGSEA. V lost 4 bases to trimming and J lost 2 bases, with 6 bases between them. The CDR3 runs to 11 residues. CDR3 coding DNA: TGCAGCGTTGGCAGGGCCTACGAGCAGTACTTC. Translation gives CSVGRAYEQYF.

CDR3 residues: CASSLVGGTYEQYF. For the CDR3, the DNA is TGCGCCAGCAGCTTGGTGGGAGGGACCTACGAGCAGTACTTC. V is TRBV5-1 and J is TRBJ2-7; 7 nucleotides align to TRBD2. Looked up from germline, CDR1 is SGHRS and CDR2 is YFSETQ. The junction had 2 bases not matched to a gene; V was cut back by 0 bases and J by 2 bases. CDR3 length: 14 residues.

The chain links TRBV18 to TRBJ2-1, with 10 bases identical to TRBD2. V shed 4 bases and J 4 bases; nucleotides not matched to a gene: 13. This CDR3 is built from 18 residues. Germline V gene lookup returns CDR1 KGHSH and CDR2 LQKENI. The CDR3 bases are TGTGCCAGCTCACTTAGGACTAGCGGCGGTTTCCCTTACAATGAGCAGTTCTTC. Translating it yields CASSLRTSGGFPYNEQFF. The variable domain in full, with the rest retrieved from reference TRBV18 and TRBJ2-1, is NAGVMQNPRHLVRRRGQEARLRCSPMKGHSHVYWYRQLPEEGLKFMVYLQKENIIDESGMPKERFSAEFPKEGPSILRIQQVVRGDSAAYFCASSLRTSGGFPYNEQFFGPGTRLTVL.

This chain links TRBV5-1 with TRBJ2-2; D may be TRBD1 or TRBD2 (5 bases each). V was shortened by 0 bases and J by 6 bases, with 15 bases between the two germline ends. The CDR3 is 16 residues long. Germline CDR1 is SGHRS and CDR2 is YFSETQ. This chain's CDR3 is CASSLALGGSPGELFF. CDR3 bases: TGCGCCAGCAGCTTGGCTCTTGGGGGAAGCCCCGGGGAGCTGTTTTTT. The variable domain in full, completed from reference TRBV5-1 and TRBJ2-2, reads KAGVTQTPRYLIKTRGQQVTLSCSPISGHRSVSWYQQTPGQGLQFLFEYFSETQRNKGNFPGRFSGRQFSNSRSEMNVSTLELGDSALYLCASSLALGGSPGELFFGEGSRLTVL.

V and J are TRBV2 and TRBJ1-2; 7 bases match TRBD1. V lost 5 bases to trimming and J lost 14 bases; unmatched junction nucleotides: 17. Germline CDR1 is SNHLY and CDR2 is FYNNEI. CDR3 size: 14 residues. Written as DNA, the CDR3 is TGTGCCAGCAGTATAACCGGGACAGCCAACATGGTTACCTTC. This gives the protein CASSITGTANMVTF.

This sequence joins TRBV18 and TRBJ1-1; a possible D gene is TRBD1 (5 bases). Germline CDR1 reads KGHSH; CDR2 reads LQKENI. The V end was cut by 2 bases, the J end by 5 bases, with 18 bases between. The CDR3 covers 16 residues. CDR3 amino acids: CASSPLNGGEGTEAFF. CDR3 bases: TGTGCCAGCTCACCATTAAATGGCGGCGAGGGGACTGAAGCTTTCTTT.

This clone is medium-sized (0.01 to 0.1%) within its sample. The chain employs TRBV4-1 and TRBJ2-3; 9 nucleotides align to TRBD2. The V gene's germline CDR1 is MGHRA and CDR2 YSYEKL. The CDR3 is made up of 14 amino acids. V gave up 7 bases and J gave up 2 bases; unmatched junction bases: 4. The CDR3 DNA reads TGCGCCAGCATTGGCGGGGGGGACACAGATACGCAGTATTTT. Protein sequence: CASIGGGDTDTQYF.